These 14 T cell receptor beta chains were all obtained from the same sample, sequenced in a study of T-cell reconstitution after alpha-beta-depleted transplantation in children. Unique molecular identifiers were used in preparing the TCRbeta library. TCRdb processed the PCR reads anew with MiXCR; each CDR3 protein has one entry. The sample has under 300,000 distinct CDR3 sequences; about 9.6% are singletons. The specimen comprised PBMCs from the stem cell graft donor, sampled from the stem cell graft. These receptor sequences come from a human donor who donated a stem cell graft to a child with SCID.

This clonotype was seen at least ten times. The gene calls are TRBV5-6 and TRBJ1-2, with D tentatively TRBD1 (6 bases). Trimming shortened V by 6 bases and J by 4 bases, and 19 bases separated the two germline ends. Germline V gene data show CDR1 as SGHDT and CDR2 as YYEEEE. This CDR3 spans 15 amino acids. For the CDR3, the DNA is TGTGCCAGCACCCTGGGGGACATCACATCCTATGGCTACACCTTC. This encodes CASTLGDITSYGYTF.

In its sample, this clonotype was seen many times. The chain has TRBV5-1 and TRBJ1-1; 10 bases line up with TRBD1. After removal of 4 bases from V and 7 bases from J, the junction contained 7 bases not matched to a gene. Germline V gene sequence: CDR1 SGHRS, CDR2 YFSETQ. The CDR3 has 14 amino acids. The DNA of the CDR3 is TGCGCCAGCAGCCCGGACAGGGGGATCGGTGAAGCTTTCTTT. This sequence encodes CASSPDRGIGEAFF.

Comment on this clonotype: A much larger clone is a single base away; this may be a read error. The chain uses TRBV20-1 and TRBJ1-2; possible D gene TRBD1, 6 bases. The length of the CDR3 is 15 residues. Germline CDR1 and CDR2: DFQATT and SNEGSKA (reference sequence). The CDR3 protein is CSASLGGAPGYGDTF. The CDR3, as DNA: TGCAGTGCTAGTCTTGGGGGGGCGCCGGGCTATGGCGACACCTTC.

The sample holds many counts of this clonotype. The rearrangement links TRBV4-3 to TRBJ1-1; D remains ambiguous. The V gene lost 1 base and the J gene lost 1 base, with 10 bases spanning the gap. This CDR3 has 15 residues. Germline V CDR1 and CDR2: LGHNA, YSLEER. CDR3 DNA: TGCGCCAGCAGCCAAGGGGTACCGGGGAACACTGAAGCTTTCTTT. Translated: CASSQGVPGNTEAFF.

This clonotype was counted between two and nine times. The chain couples TRBV2 to TRBJ2-1; the D is unclear. The V end lost 4 bases, the J end lost 4 bases, and 8 bases lay between the germline ends. CDR1 SNHLY and CDR2 FYNNEI come from the germline V gene. This CDR3 has 13 amino acids. The CDR3 sequence: CASSVFPYNEQFF. CDR3 DNA sequence: TGTGCCAGCAGTGTGTTCCCTTACAATGAGCAGTTCTTC.

Many counts were recorded for this clonotype. This chain uses TRBV19 with TRBJ1-3; 7 bases are a match to TRBD1. The V segment lost 5 bases and the J segment 4 bases; nucleotides outside the gene matches: 11. The CDR3 contains 16 residues. The germline CDR1 and CDR2 sequences are LNHDA and SQIVND (reference sequence). CDR3 coding DNA: TGTGCCAGTAGTCCGCTCAGGGGGACATGGGGAAACACCATATATTTT. Its protein is CASSPLRGTWGNTIYF. Together with reference TRBV19 and TRBJ1-3, the CDR3 gives the full variable domain: DGGITQSPKYLFRKEGQNVTLSCEQNLNHDAMYWYRQDPGQGLRLIYYSQIVNDFQKGDIAEGYSVSREKKESFPLTVTSAQKNPTAFYLCASSPLRGTWGNTIYFGEGSWLTVV.

This clonotype showed up many times. This chain links TRBV5-1 with TRBJ1-4; D possibly corresponds to TRBD1 (5 bases). Trimming shortened V by 4 bases and J by 5 bases, and 15 bases separated the two germline ends. CDR3 length: 15 amino acids. Germline loops: CDR1 SGHRS, CDR2 YFSETQ. CDR3 coding DNA: TGCGCCAGCAGCCCGACCCGGGACCCAAATGAAAAACTGTTTTTT. Protein product: CASSPTRDPNEKLFF.

This clonotype was counted at least ten times. This chain uses TRBV20-1 with TRBJ2-5; D gene ambiguous. The CDR3 is 12 amino acids. Per the germline V gene, CDR1 is DFQATT and CDR2 is SNEGSKA (reference sequence). V was pared by 5 bases and J by 2 bases, with 9 bases between. This chain's CDR3 is CSAPHQQETQYF. The CDR3 nucleotides read TGCAGTGCTCCCCACCAACAAGAGACCCAGTACTTC.

This clonotype was seen ten or more times. J is TRBJ2-1 and V is TRBV2; 9 bases match TRBD2. J was trimmed by 7 bases and V by 6 bases; bases with no gene match: 10. Germline CDR1 is SNHLY and CDR2 is FYNNEI. This CDR3 has 15 amino acids. This CDR3 reads CASSVLAGPGNEQFF. In nucleotides, the CDR3 is TGTGCCAGCAGCGTACTAGCGGGCCCTGGGAATGAGCAGTTCTTC.

This clonotype was seen repeatedly, ten times or more. The chain couples TRBV20-1 to TRBJ2-7, with 7 nucleotides matching TRBD2. The germline V gene has CDR1 DFQATT and CDR2 SNEGSKA (reference sequence). The CDR3 loop spans 12 amino acids. V shed 2 bases, J shed 6 bases, and the junction held 4 bases outside the gene matches. The CDR3 coding sequence is TGCAGTGCTAGAAGAGCGGGGCGCGAGCAGTACTTC. It yields the protein CSARRAGREQYF.

This clonotype came up many times. The V and J genes are TRBV12-3 or TRBV12-4 and TRBJ1-2; D unclear. The CDR3 sequence is 13 residues long. The V and J ends lost 5 bases and 5 bases respectively, with 12 bases between them. CDR3 DNA sequence: TGTGCCAGCAGTCCCCTAGTAGGGTATGGCTACACCTTC. Its protein is CASSPLVGYGYTF.

This clonotype occurred many times. The chain links TRBV7-9 to TRBJ2-3; TRBD2 agrees at 10 bases. Germline assignment: CDR1 SEHNR and CDR2 FQNEAQ (reference sequence). CDR3 length equals 17 residues. The junction had 4 bases not matched to a gene; V was cut back by 1 base and J by 0 bases. DNA for the CDR3: TGTGCCAGCAGCTTAGACCTGACTAGCGGGAGCACAGATACGCAGTATTTT. This gives the protein CASSLDLTSGSTDTQYF. The variable domain in full, completed from reference TRBV7-9 and TRBJ2-3, reads DTGVSQNPRHKITKRGQNVTFRCDPISEHNRLYWYRQTLGQGPEFLTYFQNEAQLEKSRLLSDRFSAERPKGSFSTLEIQRTEQGDSAMYLCASSLDLTSGSTDTQYFGPGTRLTVL.

Many counts were recorded for this clonotype. CDR3 sequence reads: CSAHRDSNQPQHF. CDR3 nucleotides: TGCAGTGCTCACCGGGACAGCAATCAGCCCCAGCATTTT. J is TRBJ1-5 and V is TRBV20-1; tentative D call: TRBD1 (5 bases). This CDR3 spans 13 amino acids. Germline CDR1 reads DFQATT; CDR2 reads SNEGSKA (reference sequence). V was shortened by 5 bases and J by 1 base, with 9 bases between the two germline ends.

This chain joins TRBV6-2 or TRBV6-3 and TRBJ1-5; TRBD1 agrees at 10 bases. Germline loops: CDR1 MNHEY, CDR2 SVGEGT. The V and J ends lost 7 bases and 4 bases, in that order; junction bases with no gene match: 1. The CDR3 consists of 13 residues. The CDR3 bases are TGTGCCAGCATGGGACAGGGGAATCAGCCCCAGCATTTT. Translated: CASMGQGNQPQHF.